The 14 T cell receptor beta chains presented below share a single source sample, sequenced in a study of neoadjuvant anti-PD-1 for oral cavity cancer (dated by TCRdb to the early 2020s). Preparation of the library involved the immunoSEQ multiplex PCR assay. TCRdb carries this immuneACCESS record with in-frame sequences only. Its versions omit some clonotypes, under half of them owing to an unresolved V gene in the studies checked, with the rest unexplained. Recorded for this sample are over 30,000 clones; around nine tenths of them occurred a single time. The biggest ten clones account for roughly 4% of the sample. The time point label on this specimen signifies: before neoadjuvant nivolumab. The sample here was PBMCs, taken before nivolumab (anti-PD-1) treatment. Source of these receptors: a person aged 40-85 years with oral cavity squamous cell carcinoma.

Within the sample, this clone is medium-sized. The V gene is TRBV10-3, the J gene TRBJ1-2; D possibly corresponds to TRBD1 (5 bases). V lost 4 bases and J lost 2, with 14 bases in between. Germline values: CDR1 ENHRY, CDR2 SYGVKD. The CDR3 extends over 15 amino acids. The DNA of the CDR3 is TGTGCCATCAGTGGACTGCCCGGGGGGAACTATGGCTACACCTTC. It yields the protein CAISGLPGGNYGYTF.

The chain links TRBV7-7 to TRBJ2-5; D tentatively fits TRBD1 or TRBD2 (5 bases each). The CDR3 is made up of 14 amino acids. Trimming stripped 2 bases from V and 5 bases from J, with 12 bases between. The germline gives CDR1 SSHAT, CDR2 FNYEAQ (reference sequence). DNA for the CDR3: TGTGCCAGCAGCTTATCACGGGACGCGGAGACCCAGTACTTC. Translating gives CASSLSRDAETQYF.

Regarding this clone: The DNA is omitted, as the CDR3 cannot be located on it reliably, and the CDR3 follows TCRdb's listing. CDR3 residues: CASSFDRRAGELFF. The chain has TRBV7-7 and TRBJ2-2; the table assigns TRBD2, which was not confirmed against the DNA. The CDR3 length is 14 residues, termini included. Per the germline V gene, CDR1 is SSHAT and CDR2 is FNYEAQ (reference sequence).

This clone was found a few times. The genes are TRBV7-9 and TRBJ1-5; D not resolved. V was pared by 1 base and J by 1 base, with 8 bases between. CDR3 length equals 15 residues. Germline CDR1 reads SEHNR; CDR2 reads FQNEAQ (reference sequence). CDR3 sequence reads: CASSLGPGSNQPQHF. In nucleotides, the CDR3 is TGTGCCAGCAGCTTAGGGCCCGGAAGCAATCAGCCCCAGCATTTT.

The rearrangement links TRBV5-1 to TRBJ2-7, with D uncertain. V gave up 0 bases and J gave up 0 bases, with 13 bases separating them. Germline V gene data show CDR1 as SGHRS and CDR2 as YFSETQ. The CDR3 is 16 residues long. The CDR3 sequence is CASSLEAVIPSYEQYF. CDR3 DNA sequence: TGCGCCAGCAGCTTGGAGGCGGTGATCCCCTCCTACGAGCAGTACTTC.

The chain joins TRBV4-3 to TRBJ1-1, with D perhaps matching TRBD1 (5 bases). Germline CDR1 LGHNA, CDR2 YSLEER. V gave up 0 bases and J gave up 1 base, with 6 bases separating them. The CDR3 is made up of 14 amino acids. This CDR3 reads CASSQDGQNTEAFF. The DNA of the CDR3 is TGCGCCAGCAGCCAAGATGGACAGAACACTGAAGCTTTCTTT.

This clone appeared a few times. Distinct nucleotide sequences in the sample also encode this CDR3. The chain employs TRBV15 and TRBJ1-1; D is perhaps TRBD1 (5 bases). V gave up 0 bases and J gave up 4 bases, with 9 bases separating them. The CDR3 is made up of 14 amino acids. Germline CDR1 is LNHNV and CDR2 is YYDKDF (reference sequence). The CDR3 region has the DNA TGTGCCACCAGCAGAGATCTCGGGGCCACTGAAGCTTTCTTT. Translation: CATSRDLGATEAFF.

This chain's CDR3 is CASSQGLTDRASYEQYF. The DNA for the CDR3 is TGCGCCAGCAGCCAAGGGTTAACTGACAGGGCCTCCTACGAGCAGTACTTC. The V and J genes are TRBV4-1 and TRBJ2-7; 7 bases agree with TRBD1. V was pared by 1 base and J by 0 bases, with 9 bases of the junction left unmatched. Per germline, CDR1 MGHRA and CDR2 YSYEKL. CDR3 size: 17 residues.

The chain is built from TRBV18 and TRBJ2-1; tentatively, D is TRBD1 (5 bases). The CDR3 extends over 17 amino acids. Germline lookup yields CDR1 KGHSH and CDR2 LQKENI. Trimming cost V 3 bases and J 7 bases, with 22 bases left between them. CDR3 sequence (DNA): TGTGCCAGCTCACCGGAATACGGACATCAACTCGGGAATGAGCAGTTCTTC. Translation: CASSPEYGHQLGNEQFF.

This clone was counted a few times. The V call is TRBV6-1, the J call TRBJ2-1, with unresolved D. Germline lookup yields CDR1 MNHNS and CDR2 SASEGT. CDR3 length: 16 amino acids. The V gene lost 0 bases and the J gene lost 5 bases, with 14 bases spanning the gap. This CDR3 reads CASSEAVGVRDNEQFF. CDR3 DNA: TGTGCCAGCAGTGAAGCGGTTGGTGTCCGCGACAATGAGCAGTTCTTC.

V gene TRBV30 combines with J gene TRBJ2-7; D may match TRBD1 or TRBD2 (5 bases each). V lost 2 bases, J lost 3 bases, and 11 bases lay in between. The CDR3 is 13 amino acids. Germline V lookup: CDR1 GTSNPN, CDR2 SVGIG (reference sequence). Here the CDR3 DNA reads TGTGCCTGGAGTCTGGGGGTTCACTACGAGCAGTACTTC. Translated: CAWSLGVHYEQYF.

V is TRBV19 and J is TRBJ1-1; D call uncertain. The germline CDR1 and CDR2 sequences are LNHDA and SQIVND (reference sequence). The CDR3 has 16 residues. V was clipped by 7 bases and J by 0 bases, with 18 bases between them. For the CDR3, the DNA is TGTGCCAGTAACCCAAGATTGGCAGCCATGAACACTGAAGCTTTCTTT. Translation gives CASNPRLAAMNTEAFF. Together with reference TRBV19 and TRBJ1-1, the CDR3 gives the full variable domain: DGGITQSPKYLFRKEGQNVTLSCEQNLNHDAMYWYRQDPGQGLRLIYYSQIVNDFQKGDIAEGYSVSREKKESFPLTVTSAQKNPTAFYLCASNPRLAAMNTEAFFGQGTRLTVV.

The rearrangement links TRBV6-4 to TRBJ1-6, with TRBD1 matching over 9 bases. Per the germline V gene, CDR1 is MRHNA and CDR2 is SNTAGT. The V gene end was trimmed by 2 bases and the J gene end by 8 bases; junction bases not matched to a gene: 1. The CDR3 contains 14 residues. CDR3 loop: CASSDRDRDSPLHF. The CDR3, as DNA: TGTGCCAGCAGTGACCGGGACAGGGATTCACCCCTCCACTTT.

J is TRBJ1-6 and V is TRBV10-3; a weak D match, TRBD1 (5 bases). Looked up from germline, CDR1 is ENHRY and CDR2 is SYGVKD. Deletions cut 10 bases from V and 0 bases from J, with 16 bases between. The CDR3 has 16 residues. The CDR3 loop is CATLDPGSSYNSPLHF. The CDR3 DNA is TGTGCCACTTTAGATCCAGGGAGCTCCTATAATTCACCCCTCCACTTT.